This T cell receptor (beta chain) came from a study of blood T cell repertoires in COVID-19. Study context: Acute-phase and convalescent COVID-19 samples originated in the United States, Italy and Spain. Sample material is recorded as cDNA or gDNA derived from T cells, B-cell-depleted T cells, or PBMCs.

Under the authors' procedure: Amplified reference gene primers provided the basis for estimating nucleated cell counts. Sequenced by immunoSEQ multiplex PCR; TCRdb stores in-frame clones only, minus some. D and trimming were read from the DNA, whereas the V and J calls and clone size are those reported in that table. The sample yields under 85,000 clones, roughly 82% seen once. The V and J ends lost 3 bases and 1 base respectively, with 9 bases between them. CDR1 and CDR2 from the germline V gene are MNHNS and SASEGT. The CDR3 totals 15 residues. This TCR was recovered from a human donor in a cohort sampled during active COVID-19. The sequenced sample consisted of peripheral blood. The V gene is TRBV6-1, the J gene TRBJ2-2; a weak D match, TRBD2 (5 bases). This CDR3 is CASSDLRVNTGELFF. CDR3 in DNA: TGTGCCAGCAGTGACCTGCGGGTGAACACCGGGGAGCTGTTTTTT.